Described below is a single T cell receptor beta chain sequence and its context. The sample is drawn from a study of OX40 agonist ivuxolimab in advanced cancers. The data were produced by immunoSEQ multiplex PCR, yet TCRdb's version contains in-frame clones alone and is incomplete. The repertoire holds 80,000 to 95,000 clones, roughly 88% seen once, with roughly 0.64% in the top ten. The sequence derives from an adult with an advanced solid tumor such as melanoma, head and neck, liver or kidney cancer. The starting material was CD4+ or CD8+ T cells sorted from blood, obtained in a trial of the OX40 agonist ivuxolimab.

The CDR3, as DNA: TGTGCCAGCAGTTTATTCAACAGGATGGCCAATCAGCCCCAGCATTTT. Translation: CASSLFNRMANQPQHF. This chain uses TRBV28 with TRBJ1-5; the D gene is possibly TRBD1 (5 bases). This CDR3 is 16 amino acids long. Per the germline V gene, CDR1 is MDHEN and CDR2 is SYDVKM. V lost 1 base and J 3 bases, leaving 13 bases between the germline ends. Variable domain in full (rest from reference TRBV28 and TRBJ1-5): DVKVTQSSRYLVKRTGEKVFLECVQDMDHENMFWYRQDPGLGLRLIYFSYDVKMKEKGDIPEGYSVSREKKERFSLILESASTNQTSMYLCASSLFNRMANQPQHFGDGTRLSIL.